What follows is one T cell receptor (beta chain) and its context. What this receptor recognizes is not known. Within one base of it there is no much larger clone, and no base qualities were kept. In the prospective study, participants were about 18 to 95 years old, resided in approximately 25 geographic areas of the United States, and were enrolled through a virtual design. In the prospective study, participants were assigned to cohorts based on the clinical history participants reported in a screening survey and a study questionnaire. Recovered participants in ImmuneRACE Cohort 3 were defined as having two consecutive negative NP/OP PCR tests, clearance from a healthcare professional, or resolution of symptoms. Mobile phlebotomists in the prospective study collected whole blood, serum and a nasopharyngeal or oropharyngeal swab from every participant. Participants in the prospective study had the option to provide additional blood draws and questionnaires over a 2-month period. Before DNA extraction, prospective study blood samples were shipped either frozen or at room temperature.

The record originates from a study of blood T cell repertoires in COVID-19 (dated by TCRdb to the early 2020s). A note on the overall study: The collaborator samples originated in the United States, Italy and Spain and spanned the acute and convalescent phases of COVID-19. The prospective study material was composed of cDNA or gDNA derived from T cells, B-cell-depleted T cells, or PBMCs. Subjects who had been exposed to COVID-19, were actively infected with it, or had recovered from it provided the deeply sampled blood TCRbeta repertoires that made up the dataset. The repertoires were made available in a free public database intended to serve as a resource for research on the immune response to SARS-CoV-2. The samples were drawn from the first 160 participants of the ongoing ImmuneRACE study and from under 1,500 subjects provided by 6 global collaborators. The sample metadata nearly always contained a de-identified subject ID, COVID-19 status, age in years and sex. Where HLA class I and class II types were available, the types were taken from metadata supplied by the sample provider, not from assay-based typing.

Study-wide conclusions, independent of this receptor: Clinical and demographic metadata were provided uncurated, with the amount varying by source and participant.

The immunoSEQ Assay, a bias-controlled multiplex PCR, was used to amplify TCRbeta CDR3 regions from genomic DNA. From the authors' description of their analysis: Nucleated cell counts per sample were estimated from amplification of reference gene primers within the assay. To quantify the absolute abundance of each unique TCRbeta CDR3 rearrangement, sequence reads were collapsed and filtered. For each sample, productive Simpson clonality was calculated by taking the square root of Simpson's diversity index across productive rearrangements. The immuneACCESS repertoire file appears here via TCRdb, limited to in-frame rearrangements. These files lack a portion of the clones; in checked studies, under half of the deficit traces to unresolved V genes, and the cause of the others is not known. D and trimming come from the DNA, and the V and J calls and clone size come from that table. The sample records roughly 300,000 clones, 92% of which are singletons. The ten biggest clones cover less than 20% of the sample.

V is pared back by 6 bases and J by 0 bases, with 8 bases lying between the germline termini. The germline V gene yields MDHEN for CDR1 and SYDVKM for CDR2. The CDR3 runs 13 amino acids, cysteine and phenylalanine included. Here the CDR3 DNA is all that survives: 39 bases in frame from base 1. Recombination joined TRBV28 with TRBJ1-2, with the D segment identity uncertain. This receptor was obtained from a woman younger than 45 who had recovered from COVID-19. The sample taken for sequencing was PBMCs or T cells enriched from blood (not recorded which). Here the CDR3 is given as CASRQASNYGYTF. Read as DNA, the sequence is TGTGCCAGCAGGCAGGCCTCTAACTATGGCTACACCTTC.